This T cell receptor (beta chain) was recorded in a study of molecular identifiers for immune sequencing clone quantification. The wider study: Across replicate runs, RNA obtained from approximately 20,000 or 100,000 naive CD8 cells was divided into five, with four undergoing sequencing. Broader study findings: Spiked Jurkat TCR RNA equivalent to one cell reportedly surfaced among some 990,000 naive cells. In naive cells, clones above 20 RNA copies held under 1% of molecules, whereas in effector cells they held over 97%.

Naive CD8 T cells, phenotype CD8+CD4-CCR7+CD45RA+, were sorted. About this clonotype itself: Antigen: not known.

The CDR3 has 15 amino acids. The germline gives CDR1 LGHNA, CDR2 YSLEER. The ends lost 1 base at V and 5 bases at J; junction bases unmatched: 6. TCRdb used MiXCR to reprocess the PCR reads, holding one entry per CDR3 protein. The sample shows about 40,000 distinct CDR3 sequences, 15% to 20% of them seen only once. The sequence derives from a human donor in good health. Some libraries in this study had Jurkat cell RNA spiked in. Sequenced material: naive CD8+ T cells from blood, with Jurkat cell RNA spiked in. Sample subset: FACS-sorted CD8+CD4-CCR7+CD45RA+ naive T cells. This chain links TRBV4-3 with TRBJ2-3, with 7 bases matching TRBD2. CDR3 sequence (DNA): TGCGCCAGCAGCCAAGGGGGCGGGGGTGAAGATACGCAGTATTTT. Translation gives CASSQGGGGEDTQYF.